The T cell receptor beta chain under discussion was sequenced for a study of identical twins. Findings and limits, study-wide: A lower insertion count was a feature of abundant cord blood beta clonotypes, with no such feature in memory repertoires. Out-of-frame TCR alpha sharing in monozygotic twins exceeded recombination model predictions.

As concerns this clonotype: What it binds is not known.

Template switching, a step in the protocol, added a universal primer site, and cDNA carried unique molecular identifiers. MiXCR was run by TCRdb on the 5' RACE reads, yielding one entry per CDR3 protein. The sample yields 700,000 or so distinct CDR3 sequences, over 8.5% seen once. This CDR3 has 15 amino acids. In germline, CDR1 is MNHNS, CDR2 SASEGT. J lost 6 bases, V lost 5 bases, and 8 bases had no gene match. The same sample was also used in a study of yellow fever vaccine responses in identical twins. That work adds: Twins reportedly appeared to share part of their vaccine T cell response while keeping part individual.

The sequence was obtained from a young woman in good health. The chain links TRBV6-1 to TRBJ2-7, with 12 bases identical to TRBD1. Sequencing input: PBMCs. This CDR3 is CASSRPGQGAGEQYF. Written as DNA, the CDR3 is TGTGCCAGCAGTCGCCCGGGACAGGGGGCCGGCGAGCAGTACTTC.